These T cell receptor beta chains were read from a single sample in a study of beta chain features in type 1 diabetes. Generated by immunoSEQ multiplex PCR, the TCRdb table keeps only in-frame clones and is missing some. The sample carries fewer than 350,000 clones, under 8.5% recorded once. Material for sequencing was central memory CD4+ T cells from blood. The receptors were sampled from a woman aged 18-30 years in good health. CDR3s include the opening cysteine and the closing phenylalanine or tryptophan. The D gene is left open where the match is weak. Where a row states a size, it is once, few, many or the class of an expanded clone; other rows omit it.

len: 17
d_gene: .
abundance: few
j_gene: TRBJ2-6
v_gene: TRBV4-3
CDR3aa: CASSREQYVAGANVLTF
CDR3nt: TGCGCCAGCAGCCGAGAGCAATATGTTGCTGGGGCCAACGTCCTGACTTTC

len: 16
d_gene: TRBD1
abundance: .
j_gene: TRBJ1-4
v_gene: TRBV4-3
CDR3aa: CASSQESRTGFEKLFF
CDR3nt: TGCGCCAGCAGCCAAGAGTCAAGGACAGGGTTTGAAAAACTGTTTTTT

len: 9
d_gene: .
abundance: few
j_gene: TRBJ1-6
v_gene: TRBV2
CDR3aa: CASATPLHF
CDR3nt: TGTGCCAGCGCAACACCCCTCCACTTT

len: 18
d_gene: TRBD1
abundance: .
j_gene: TRBJ2-2
v_gene: TRBV25-1
CDR3aa: CASSESWLGTGVNGELFF
CDR3nt: TGTGCCAGCAGTGAATCATGGCTAGGAACAGGGGTAAACGGGGAGCTGTTTTTT

len: 10
d_gene: .
abundance: few
j_gene: TRBJ1-1
v_gene: TRBV5-1
CDR3aa: CAKRLTEAFF
CDR3nt: TGCGCCAAGCGGCTCACTGAAGCTTTCTTT

len: 18
d_gene: TRBD2
abundance: many
j_gene: TRBJ2-7
v_gene: TRBV19
CDR3aa: CASARLAGGHRGSYEQYF
CDR3nt: TGTGCCAGTGCACGACTAGCGGGAGGGCATCGGGGCTCCTACGAGCAGTACTTC

len: 16
d_gene: .
abundance: .
j_gene: TRBJ2-1
v_gene: TRBV5-4
CDR3aa: CASSPKKSGSYNEQFF
CDR3nt: TGTGCCAGCAGCCCGAAAAAGAGCGGGTCCTACAATGAGCAGTTCTTC

len: 15
d_gene: .
abundance: many
j_gene: TRBJ2-5
v_gene: TRBV28
CDR3aa: CASSPQKGGRETQYF
CDR3nt: TGTGCCAGCAGCCCACAGAAGGGGGGGCGAGAGACCCAGTACTTC

len: 16
d_gene: .
abundance: .
j_gene: TRBJ1-5
v_gene: TRBV7-2
CDR3aa: CASSLGQTGLYQPQHF
CDR3nt: TGTGCCAGCAGCTTAGGTCAAACAGGGCTTTATCAGCCCCAGCATTTT

len: 15
d_gene: .
abundance: many
j_gene: TRBJ1-1
v_gene: TRBV7-9
CDR3aa: CASSPQQGLVTEAFF
CDR3nt: TGTGCCAGCAGCCCCCAACAGGGACTCGTCACTGAAGCTTTCTTT

len: 15
d_gene: TRBD2
abundance: few
j_gene: TRBJ2-1
v_gene: TRBV29-1
CDR3aa: CSVSGLAASYNEQFF
CDR3nt: TGCAGCGTTTCGGGACTAGCGGCATCCTACAATGAGCAGTTCTTC

len: 15
d_gene: .
abundance: few
j_gene: TRBJ1-2
v_gene: TRBV9
CDR3aa: CASSRSMTELYGYTF
CDR3nt: TGTGCCAGCAGCCGTTCGATGACAGAGCTCTATGGCTACACCTTC

len: 16
d_gene: .
abundance: .
j_gene: TRBJ2-1
v_gene: TRBV28
CDR3aa: CASRALRSQGVHEQFF
CDR3nt: TGTGCCAGCCGTGCTCTCCGAAGCCAGGGTGTCCATGAGCAGTTCTTC

len: 16
d_gene: .
abundance: .
j_gene: TRBJ2-6
v_gene: TRBV15
CDR3aa: CATSRDRQFGANVLTF
CDR3nt: TGTGCCACCAGCAGAGATAGGCAGTTTGGGGCCAACGTCCTGACTTTC

len: 12
d_gene: .
abundance: few
j_gene: TRBJ2-5
v_gene: TRBV4-3
CDR3aa: CASRKGLETQYF
CDR3nt: TGCGCCAGCAGGAAGGGGTTGGAGACCCAGTACTTC

len: 16
d_gene: .
abundance: few
j_gene: TRBJ2-5
v_gene: TRBV5-6
CDR3aa: CASSSTYTVSQETQYF
CDR3nt: TGTGCCAGCAGCTCAACGTATACAGTCTCCCAAGAGACCCAGTACTTC

len: 15
d_gene: TRBD1
abundance: few
j_gene: TRBJ2-7
v_gene: TRBV15
CDR3aa: CATSRGQGATYEQYF
CDR3nt: TGTGCCACCAGCAGAGGACAGGGGGCGACCTACGAGCAGTACTTC

len: 12
d_gene: .
abundance: few
j_gene: TRBJ2-1
v_gene: TRBV28
CDR3aa: CASRTQGSEQFF
CDR3nt: TGTGCCAGCAGGACGCAGGGGAGCGAGCAGTTCTTC

len: 12
d_gene: .
abundance: .
j_gene: TRBJ2-3
v_gene: TRBV7-2
CDR3aa: CASSLRPDTQYF
CDR3nt: TGTGCCAGCAGCCTTAGACCAGATACGCAGTATTTT

len: 16
d_gene: .
abundance: .
j_gene: TRBJ2-4
v_gene: TRBV7-2
CDR3aa: CASSLRGDGTKNIQYF
CDR3nt: TGTGCCAGCAGCCTCCGGGGAGACGGGACCAAAAACATTCAGTACTTC

len: 13
d_gene: .
abundance: many
j_gene: TRBJ1-1
v_gene: TRBV16
CDR3aa: CASSAQLDTEAFF
CDR3nt: TGTGCCAGCAGCGCCCAGCTGGACACTGAAGCTTTCTTT

len: 15
d_gene: TRBD2
abundance: few
j_gene: TRBJ2-3
v_gene: TRBV28
CDR3aa: CASSRPSGGRDTQYF
CDR3nt: TGTGCCAGCAGTCGCCCTAGCGGGGGGCGGGATACGCAGTATTTT

len: 15
d_gene: TRBD1
abundance: .
j_gene: TRBJ1-2
v_gene: TRBV28
CDR3aa: CASRGLGTAGGGYTF
CDR3nt: TGTGCCAGCAGAGGACTCGGGACAGCGGGAGGAGGCTACACCTTC

len: 15
d_gene: .
abundance: few
j_gene: TRBJ1-5
v_gene: TRBV12-2
CDR3aa: CASRSCRPPRQPQHF
CDR3nt: TGTGCAAGTCGCTCCTGTCGCCCTCCCCGGCAGCCCCAGCATTTT

len: 14
d_gene: .
abundance: few
j_gene: TRBJ2-3
v_gene: TRBV7-3
CDR3aa: CASRVAANTDTQYF
CDR3nt: TGTGCCAGCAGGGTAGCGGCGAACACAGATACGCAGTATTTT

len: 15
d_gene: .
abundance: few
j_gene: TRBJ1-4
v_gene: TRBV6-1
CDR3aa: CASSSQAGLNEKLFF
CDR3nt: TGTGCCAGCAGCTCCCAGGCGGGGCTTAACGAAAAACTGTTTTTT

len: 20
d_gene: .
abundance: few
j_gene: TRBJ1-4
v_gene: TRBV23-1
CDR3aa: CASSQLVVKSTAATNEKLFF
CDR3nt: TGCGCCAGCAGTCAATTGGTAGTAAAGTCGACAGCCGCAACTAATGAAAAACTGTTTTTT

len: 16
d_gene: TRBD1
abundance: few
j_gene: TRBJ1-2
v_gene: TRBV18
CDR3aa: CASSPGQGFTNYGYTF
CDR3nt: TGTGCCAGCTCACCGGGACAGGGTTTTACGAACTATGGCTACACCTTC

len: 15
d_gene: TRBD1
abundance: many
j_gene: TRBJ2-3
v_gene: TRBV18
CDR3aa: CASSSGGLFTDTQYF
CDR3nt: TGTGCCAGCTCATCAGGGGGCCTCTTCACAGATACGCAGTATTTT

len: 13
d_gene: TRBD1
abundance: many
j_gene: TRBJ1-2
v_gene: TRBV6-6
CDR3aa: CASTPTGDYGYTF
CDR3nt: TGTGCCAGCACCCCGACAGGGGACTATGGCTACACCTTC

len: 18
d_gene: .
abundance: .
j_gene: TRBJ1-1
v_gene: TRBV5-3
CDR3aa: CARSMGSRIVYPSTEAFF
CDR3nt: TGTGCCAGAAGCATGGGCAGCCGGATAGTGTACCCTAGCACTGAAGCTTTCTTT